This TCR beta chain was recorded in a study of patients and donors after allogeneic stem cell transplantation. MiXCR was run by TCRdb on the RT-PCR reads, yielding one entry per CDR3 protein. The table has about 200,000 distinct CDR3 sequences, around two fifths seen once. Germline V gene data show CDR1 as SGHRS and CDR2 as YFSETQ. V shed 0 bases and J shed 1 base, with 8 bases lying between them. CDR3 length equals 14 residues. Input material: blood, either unsorted or a sorted T cell fraction (not recorded which). This receptor was taken from a human donor who was either an allogeneic HSCT recipient or a stem cell or donor lymphocyte infusion donor (not recorded which). It is not recorded whose cells these are; they may come from a transplant donor. V is TRBV5-1 and J is TRBJ2-7; D uncertain. CDR3 DNA: TGCGCCAGCAGCTTGGCCGGTCTTTCCTACGAGCAGTACTTC. This gives the protein CASSLAGLSYEQYF.